Each of the 26 T cell receptor beta chains below was sequenced from the same sample in a study of cytomegalovirus exposure and HLA in healthy donors. The PCR used 60 Vbeta and 13 Jbeta primers. Assay: immunoSEQ multiplex PCR; the TCRdb copy retains only in-frame clones and omits some. The table lists approximately 110,000 clones, 60% to 85% of them singletons. Material: PBMCs. Every receptor here comes from a female donor in good health and CMV-seropositive.

This chain connects TRBV4-3 to TRBJ1-6; D might be TRBD1 (5 bases). Germline assignment: CDR1 LGHNA and CDR2 YSLEER. The V and J ends lost 3 bases and 10 bases respectively, with 16 bases between them. The CDR3 has 15 residues. The CDR3 nucleotides are TGCGCCAGCAGCCAGCGGGGGGGGGTTGTGTCACCCCTCCACTTT. Translation gives CASSQRGGVVSPLHF.

This chain connects TRBV6-6 to TRBJ1-2; no definite D call. Trimming took 1 base from V and 8 from J, leaving 11 bases between them. Germline CDR1 reads MNHNY; CDR2 reads SVGAGI (reference sequence). This CDR3 is 13 amino acids long. The CDR3 nucleotides read TGTGCCAGCAGTTACTATTCCTATGAAGGCTACACCTTC. Translating gives CASSYYSYEGYTF.

The V call is TRBV13, the J call TRBJ2-2; no clear D gene. The V and J ends lost 0 bases and 7 bases respectively, with 6 bases between them. The CDR3 loop spans 13 amino acids. Germline CDR1 PRHDT, CDR2 FYEKMQ (reference sequence). CDR3 in amino acids: CASSLGRIGELFF. Here the CDR3 DNA reads TGTGCCAGCAGCTTAGGGCGGATCGGGGAGCTGTTTTTT.

The V call is TRBV5-5, the J call TRBJ2-5; 9 bases map to TRBD2. Germline CDR1 SGHKS, CDR2 YYEKEE (reference sequence). With 0 bases clipped from V and 2 bases from J, the junction kept 5 bases outside the gene matches. The CDR3 is 16 residues long. CDR3 loop: CASSLGMRGGQETQYF. For the CDR3, the DNA is TGTGCCAGCAGCTTGGGGATGCGGGGGGGTCAAGAGACCCAGTACTTC. Full variable domain (outside the CDR3, taken from reference TRBV5-5 and TRBJ2-5): DAGVTQSPTHLIKTRGQQVTLRCSPISGHKSVSWYQQVLGQGPQFIFQYYEKEERGRGNFPDRFSARQFPNYSSELNVNALLLGDSALYLCASSLGMRGGQETQYFGPGTRLLVL.

Only one count was recorded for this clone. The chain recombines TRBV5-1 with TRBJ1-4; TRBD1 agrees at 10 bases. The CDR3 consists of 14 residues. Germline CDR1 SGHRS, CDR2 YFSETQ. With V trimmed by 3 bases and J by 6 bases, 2 bases remained unmatched. The CDR3 protein is CASSSGTGDEKLFF. The CDR3 bases are TGCGCCAGCAGCTCTGGGACAGGGGATGAAAAACTGTTTTTT.

The chain joins TRBV5-1 to TRBJ2-3; no clear D gene. The CDR3 loop spans 15 amino acids. Germline-derived CDR1 and CDR2 are SGHRS and YFSETQ. V lost 1 base and J lost 1, with 10 bases in between. This CDR3 is CASSLSLVGTDTQYF. The CDR3, as DNA: TGCGCCAGCAGCTTGAGCCTTGTAGGCACAGATACGCAGTATTTT.

This clone appeared once. The chain carries TRBV27 and TRBJ2-7; a weak D match, TRBD1 (6 bases). CDR1 is MNHEY and CDR2 is SMNVEV in the germline V gene (reference sequence). With 4 bases removed from V and 3 bases from J, the gap between germline ends came to 13 bases. The CDR3 runs 14 residues. The CDR3 nucleotides are TGTGCCAGCAGTTCGCGGACAGCCAGCTACGAGCAGTACTTC. It translates to CASSSRTASYEQYF.

This chain connects TRBV27 to TRBJ2-7; D not certain. Germline V lookup: CDR1 MNHEY, CDR2 SMNVEV (reference sequence). V lost 3 bases and J lost 3, with 9 bases in between. CDR3 length: 13 amino acids. The CDR3 DNA is TGTGCCAGCAGTTTGGTACCTAACTACGAGCAGTACTTC. Encoded protein: CASSLVPNYEQYF.

The chain couples TRBV2 to TRBJ1-1; D is possibly TRBD1 (6 bases). Per germline, CDR1 SNHLY and CDR2 FYNNEI. Trimming took 7 bases from V and 1 from J, leaving 13 bases between them. The CDR3 is 14 amino acids. CDR3 DNA sequence: TGTGCCAGCACCCGAGGGGGACCGAACACTGAAGCTTTCTTT. The encoded protein is CASTRGGPNTEAFF.

This clone came up once. The chain carries TRBV25-1 and TRBJ1-5; D call uncertain. The length of the CDR3 is 14 residues. Per germline, CDR1 MGHDK and CDR2 SYGVNS. The V end lost 3 bases, the J end lost 4 bases, and 10 bases lay between the germline ends. The CDR3 DNA sequence: TGTGCCAGCAGTGACTCCCATCGGAATCAGCCCCAGCATTTT. As protein: CASSDSHRNQPQHF.

V and J are TRBV13 and TRBJ1-2, with D hard to call. CDR3 length: 15 residues. In germline, CDR1 is PRHDT, CDR2 FYEKMQ (reference sequence). V was clipped by 0 bases and J by 0 bases, with 8 bases between them. For the CDR3, the DNA is TGTGCCAGCAGCTTAGGGAGCCAAGCTAACTATGGCTACACCTTC. As protein: CASSLGSQANYGYTF.

This chain connects TRBV10-3 to TRBJ2-5, with 10 nucleotides matching TRBD2. This CDR3 is built from 14 residues. Germline V gives CDR1 ENHRY, CDR2 SYGVKD. The V gene end was trimmed by 7 bases and the J gene end by 4 bases; junction bases not matched to a gene: 6. The CDR3 reads CAINRSGGGETQYF. CDR3 nucleotide sequence: TGTGCCATCAACAGGAGCGGGGGGGGAGAGACCCAGTACTTC.

This chain uses TRBV6-1 with TRBJ1-3, with 8 nucleotides matching TRBD1. J gave up 2 bases and V 6 bases, and 6 bases lay outside the gene matches. The CDR3 is 15 residues long. Germline V CDR1 and CDR2: MNHNS, SASEGT. The CDR3 region is CASSASTGAGNTIYF. CDR3 in DNA: TGTGCCAGCAGCGCCTCGACAGGGGCTGGAAACACCATATATTTT.

The table lists this clone with a few counts. The chain employs TRBV6-4 and TRBJ1-2, with TRBD1 matching 9 bases. V trimming: 5 bases; J trimming: 2 bases; junction bases outside the gene matches: 3. CDR1 MRHNA and CDR2 SNTAGT come from the germline V gene. The CDR3 extends over 14 amino acids. CDR3 sequence reads: CASSPGTGNYGYTF. Written as DNA, the CDR3 is TGTGCCAGCAGTCCCGGGACAGGGAACTATGGCTACACCTTC.

This clone occurred a few times. V and J are TRBV6-5 and TRBJ2-7; 7 bases are a match to TRBD2. This CDR3 has 15 residues. Germline values: CDR1 MNHEY, CDR2 SVGAGI. Trimming cost V 6 bases and J 0 bases; bases outside gene matches: 8. The CDR3 reads CASSPLAQSSYEQYF. CDR3 nucleotides: TGTGCCAGCAGCCCACTAGCGCAAAGCTCCTACGAGCAGTACTTC.

V is TRBV28 and J is TRBJ2-1; D unclear. Between the trimmed V and J ends, which lost 5 bases and 12 bases, there was a span of 17 bases. Germline V gene lookup returns CDR1 MDHEN and CDR2 SYDVKM. The CDR3 is 13 amino acids. CDR3 DNA: TGTGCCAGCAGTGACTCTACTCCTACCCGGCAGTTCTTC. It translates to CASSDSTPTRQFF.

The gene calls are TRBV28 and TRBJ1-5; weak D call: TRBD1 (6 bases). Germline CDR1 reads MDHEN; CDR2 reads SYDVKM. V lost 6 bases to trimming and J lost 10 bases, with 19 bases between them. The CDR3 contains 14 residues. For the CDR3, the DNA is TGTGCCAGCAGAGATAACGGGGGGCGAATCCCCCAGCATTTT. It translates to CASRDNGGRIPQHF.

This chain links TRBV28 with TRBJ2-7, with 8 bases that match TRBD1. Per germline, CDR1 MDHEN and CDR2 SYDVKM. With V trimmed by 2 bases and J by 5 bases, 5 bases remained unmatched. This CDR3 is built from 14 residues. Here the CDR3 DNA reads TGTGCCAGCAGTTTAGCCCAGGGGGCCGACGAGCAGTACTTC. Amino acid sequence: CASSLAQGADEQYF.

Comments on this clone: An end of the junction differs from the germline gene, which may be a read error. The V gene is TRBV18, the J gene TRBJ2-3, with 7 bases fitting TRBD1. The germline V gene has CDR1 KGHSH and CDR2 LQKENI. The CDR3 sequence is 12 residues long. The CDR3 DNA reads TGTGCCAGCTCACGACAGGGAGATACGCAGTGTTTT. It is translated as CASSRQGDTQCF.

The chain carries TRBV5-1 and TRBJ2-3; 9 bases match TRBD1. Germline V CDR1 and CDR2: SGHRS, YFSETQ. The V gene end was trimmed by 6 bases and the J gene end by 3 bases; junction bases not matched to a gene: 8. This CDR3 is built from 15 residues. Written as DNA, the CDR3 is TGCGCCAGCAAGGACAGGGGTCGGGCAACAGATACGCAGTATTTT. Encoded protein: CASKDRGRATDTQYF.

This chain connects TRBV9 to TRBJ1-2, with D unclear. CDR3 length: 13 amino acids. Germline CDR1 is SGDLS and CDR2 is YYNGEE. V was shortened by 0 bases and J by 3 bases, with 6 bases between the two germline ends. The CDR3 nucleotides read TGTGCCAGCAGCGTAGAATCAGACTATGGCTACACCTTC. Translating gives CASSVESDYGYTF.

In its sample, this clone was seen a few times. The rearrangement uses TRBV6-1 and TRBJ1-1; TRBD1 might be the D (5 bases). The V and J ends lost 0 bases and 10 bases respectively, with 15 bases between them. The CDR3 length is 14 residues. Germline lookup yields CDR1 MNHNS and CDR2 SASEGT. Written as DNA, the CDR3 is TGTGCCAGCAGTGAAGCGCTTCGCAGGGTAGTAGCTTTCTTT. Amino acids: CASSEALRRVVAFF.

The rearrangement uses TRBV6-5 and TRBJ1-2; the D is unclear. V dropped 8 bases and J dropped 3 bases, with 19 bases sitting between them. The CDR3 runs to 15 residues. CDR1 and CDR2 from the germline V gene are MNHEY and SVGAGI. CDR3 nucleotides: TGTGCCAGCGCAAGAGGTACTCGGGGTGACTATGGCTACACCTTC. Translated, it gives CASARGTRGDYGYTF.

This rearrangement joins TRBV19 to TRBJ2-1; TRBD2 aligns across 12 bases. Germline CDR1 LNHDA, CDR2 SQIVND (reference sequence). V gave up 4 bases and J gave up 7 bases; unmatched junction bases: 8. CDR3 length: 16 residues. This CDR3 reads CASSSRLAGARNEQFF. The DNA of the CDR3 is TGTGCCAGTAGTAGCCGACTAGCGGGAGCGCGAAATGAGCAGTTCTTC.

The sample holds one count of this clone. This chain joins TRBV7-8 and TRBJ2-7; D is unclear. V lost 5 bases and J lost 5, with 13 bases in between. The length of the CDR3 is 13 residues. In germline, CDR1 is SGHVS, CDR2 FQNEAQ. This chain's CDR3 is CASSPPGHNEQYF. The DNA for the CDR3 is TGTGCCAGCAGCCCCCCTGGGCACAACGAGCAGTACTTC.

The chain uses TRBV9 and TRBJ2-1, with TRBD2 as a possible D gene (6 bases). Germline CDR1 is SGDLS and CDR2 is YYNGEE. V gave up 3 bases and J gave up 6 bases, with 13 bases separating them. The CDR3 runs 14 residues. CDR3 protein: CASSEPTSSNEQFF. CDR3 DNA sequence: TGTGCCAGCAGCGAGCCGACTAGTTCCAATGAGCAGTTCTTC. The full variable domain, rest sourced from reference TRBV9 and TRBJ2-1, is DSGVTQTPKHLITATGQRVTLRCSPRSGDLSVYWYQQSLDQGLQFLIQYYNGEERAKGNILERFSAQQFPDLHSELNLSSLELGDSALYFCASSEPTSSNEQFFGPGTRLTVL.